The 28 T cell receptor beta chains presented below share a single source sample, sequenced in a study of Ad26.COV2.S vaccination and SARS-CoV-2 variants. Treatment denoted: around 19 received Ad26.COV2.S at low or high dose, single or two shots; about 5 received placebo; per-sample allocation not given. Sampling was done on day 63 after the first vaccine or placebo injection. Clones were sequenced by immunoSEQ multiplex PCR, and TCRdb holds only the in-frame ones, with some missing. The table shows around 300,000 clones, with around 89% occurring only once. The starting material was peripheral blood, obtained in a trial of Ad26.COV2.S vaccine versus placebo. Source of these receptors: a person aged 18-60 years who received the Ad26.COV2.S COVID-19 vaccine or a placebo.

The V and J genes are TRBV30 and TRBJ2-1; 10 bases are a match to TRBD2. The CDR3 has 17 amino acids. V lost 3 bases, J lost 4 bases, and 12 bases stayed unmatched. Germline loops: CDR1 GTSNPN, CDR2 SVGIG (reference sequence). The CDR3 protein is CAWRGGRTSGYYNEQFF. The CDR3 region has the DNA TGTGCCTGGAGAGGGGGCAGGACTAGCGGTTATTACAATGAGCAGTTCTTC.

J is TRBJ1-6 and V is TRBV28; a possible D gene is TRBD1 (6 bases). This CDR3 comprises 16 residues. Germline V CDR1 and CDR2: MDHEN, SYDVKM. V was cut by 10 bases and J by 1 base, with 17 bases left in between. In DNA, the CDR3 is TGTGCCACCAAGGGGCAGGGGAGTTCCTATAATTCACCCCTCCACTTT. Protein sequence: CATKGQGSSYNSPLHF. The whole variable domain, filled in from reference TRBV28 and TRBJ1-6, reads DVKVTQSSRYLVKRTGEKVFLECVQDMDHENMFWYRQDPGLGLRLIYFSYDVKMKEKGDIPEGYSVSREKKERFSLILESASTNQTSMYLCATKGQGSSYNSPLHFGNGTRLTVT.

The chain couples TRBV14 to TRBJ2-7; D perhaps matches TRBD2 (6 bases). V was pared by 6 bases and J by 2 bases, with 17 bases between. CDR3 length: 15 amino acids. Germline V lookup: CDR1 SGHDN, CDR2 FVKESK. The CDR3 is CASRHNSGPTYEQYF. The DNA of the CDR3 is TGTGCCAGCAGACATAATAGCGGTCCTACCTACGAGCAGTACTTC.

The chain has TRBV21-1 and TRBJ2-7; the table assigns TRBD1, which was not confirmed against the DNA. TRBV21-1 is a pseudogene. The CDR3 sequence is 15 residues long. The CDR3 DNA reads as TGTGCCAGCAGCGGCCGACAGGGGGCGATCCACGAGCAGTACTTC. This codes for CASSGRQGAIHEQYF.

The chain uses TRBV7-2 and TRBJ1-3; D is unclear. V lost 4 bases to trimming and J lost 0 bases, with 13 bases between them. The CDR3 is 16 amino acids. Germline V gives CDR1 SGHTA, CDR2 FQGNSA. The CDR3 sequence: CASSSLKRFSGNTIYF. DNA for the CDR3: TGTGCCAGCAGCTCGCTGAAGCGTTTCTCTGGAAACACCATATATTTT.

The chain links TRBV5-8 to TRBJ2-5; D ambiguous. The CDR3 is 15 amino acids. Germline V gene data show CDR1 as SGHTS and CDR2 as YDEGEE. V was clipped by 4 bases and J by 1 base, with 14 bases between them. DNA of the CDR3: TGTGCCAGCAGCAAGGACGGAACCACCCAAGAGACCCAGTACTTC. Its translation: CASSKDGTTQETQYF.

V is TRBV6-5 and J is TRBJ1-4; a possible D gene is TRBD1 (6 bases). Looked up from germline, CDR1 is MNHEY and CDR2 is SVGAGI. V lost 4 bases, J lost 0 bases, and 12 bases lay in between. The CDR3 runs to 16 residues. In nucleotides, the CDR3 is TGTGCCAGCAGTTCGAGGACAGCTGCAACTAATGAAAAACTGTTTTTT. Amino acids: CASSSRTAATNEKLFF.

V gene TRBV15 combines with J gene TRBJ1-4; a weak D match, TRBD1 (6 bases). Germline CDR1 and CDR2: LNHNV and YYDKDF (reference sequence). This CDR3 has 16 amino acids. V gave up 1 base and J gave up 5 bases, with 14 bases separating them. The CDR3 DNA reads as TGTGCCACCAGCAGAGGCAGGGGAGACGGAAATGAAAAACTGTTTTTT. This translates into CATSRGRGDGNEKLFF. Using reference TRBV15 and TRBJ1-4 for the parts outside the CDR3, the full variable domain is DAMVIQNPRYQVTQFGKPVTLSCSQTLNHNVMYWYQQKSSQAPKLLFHYYDKDFNNEADTPDNFQSRRPNTSFCFLDIRSPGLGDTAMYLCATSRGRGDGNEKLFFGSGTQLSVL.

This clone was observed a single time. Here the CDR3 DNA reads TGTGCCAGCCGTAGGGACTCCCAAGAGACCCAGTACTTC. Translated, it gives CASRRDSQETQYF. The rearrangement uses TRBV7-9 and TRBJ2-5; D perhaps matches TRBD2 (6 bases). The CDR3 spans 13 residues. The germline CDR1 and CDR2 sequences are SEHNR and FQNEAQ (reference sequence). V lost 8 bases to trimming and J lost 1 base, with 11 bases between them.

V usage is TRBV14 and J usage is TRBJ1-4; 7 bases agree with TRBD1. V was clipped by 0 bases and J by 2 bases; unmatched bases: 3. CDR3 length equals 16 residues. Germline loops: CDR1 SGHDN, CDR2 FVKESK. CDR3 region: CASSQDSGQTNEKLFF. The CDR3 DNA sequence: TGTGCCAGCAGCCAAGACTCGGGACAGACTAATGAAAAACTGTTTTTT.

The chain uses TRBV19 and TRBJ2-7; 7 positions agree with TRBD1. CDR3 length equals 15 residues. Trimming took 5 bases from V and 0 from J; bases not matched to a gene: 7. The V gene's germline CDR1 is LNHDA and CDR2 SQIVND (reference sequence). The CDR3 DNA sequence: TGTGCCAGTAGTGTGTATGGGACAGACTCCTACGAGCAGTACTTC. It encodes CASSVYGTDSYEQYF.

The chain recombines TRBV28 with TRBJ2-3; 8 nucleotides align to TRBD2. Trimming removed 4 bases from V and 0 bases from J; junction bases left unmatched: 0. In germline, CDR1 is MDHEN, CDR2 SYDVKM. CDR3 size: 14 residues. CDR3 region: CASSSSGSTDTQYF. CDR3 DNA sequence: TGTGCCAGCAGTTCTAGCGGGAGCACAGATACGCAGTATTTT.

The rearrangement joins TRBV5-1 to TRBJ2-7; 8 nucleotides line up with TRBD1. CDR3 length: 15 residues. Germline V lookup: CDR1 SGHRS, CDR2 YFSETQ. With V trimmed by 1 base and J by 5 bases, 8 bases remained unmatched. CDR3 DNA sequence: TGCGCCAGCAGCTTGACGACAGGGGTCAGGGACGAGCAGTACTTC. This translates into CASSLTTGVRDEQYF.

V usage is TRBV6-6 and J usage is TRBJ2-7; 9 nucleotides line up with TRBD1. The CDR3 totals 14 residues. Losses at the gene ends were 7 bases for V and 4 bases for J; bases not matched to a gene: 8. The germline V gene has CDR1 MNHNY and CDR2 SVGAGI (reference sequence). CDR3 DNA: TGTGCCAGCAATGTCGGACAGGGGAATTACGAGCAGTACTTC. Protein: CASNVGQGNYEQYF.

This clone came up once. The CDR3: CASSLESSGANVLTF. The DNA of the CDR3 is TGCGCCAGCAGCTTGGAAAGCTCTGGGGCCAACGTCCTGACTTTC. The chain is built from TRBV5-1 and TRBJ2-6; D remains unclear. CDR3 length equals 15 residues. CDR1 is SGHRS, CDR2 YFSETQ, per germline. V dropped 0 bases and J dropped 0 bases, with 4 bases sitting between them.

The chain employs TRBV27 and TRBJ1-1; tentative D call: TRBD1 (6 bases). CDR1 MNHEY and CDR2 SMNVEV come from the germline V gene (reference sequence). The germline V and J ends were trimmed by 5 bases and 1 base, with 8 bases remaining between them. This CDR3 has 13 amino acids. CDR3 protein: CASSPQGNTEAFF. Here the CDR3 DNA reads TGTGCCAGCAGTCCACAGGGGAACACTGAAGCTTTCTTT.

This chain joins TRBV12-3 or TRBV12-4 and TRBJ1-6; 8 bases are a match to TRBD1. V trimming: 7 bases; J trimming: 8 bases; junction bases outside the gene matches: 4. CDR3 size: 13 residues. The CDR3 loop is CASKQGADSPLHF. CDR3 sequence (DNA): TGTGCCAGCAAGCAGGGGGCTGATTCACCCCTCCACTTT.

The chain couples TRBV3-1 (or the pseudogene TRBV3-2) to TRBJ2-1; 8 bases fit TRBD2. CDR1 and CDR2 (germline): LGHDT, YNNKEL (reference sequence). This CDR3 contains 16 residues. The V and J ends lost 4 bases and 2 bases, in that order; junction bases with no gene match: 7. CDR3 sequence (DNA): TGTGCCAGCAGCCGACCGGGGGGGACAACCTACAATGAGCAGTTCTTC. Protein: CASSRPGGTTYNEQFF.

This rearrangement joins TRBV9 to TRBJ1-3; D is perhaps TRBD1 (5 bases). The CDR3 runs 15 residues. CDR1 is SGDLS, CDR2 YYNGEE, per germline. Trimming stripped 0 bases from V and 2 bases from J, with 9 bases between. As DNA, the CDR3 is TGTGCCAGCAGCGTAGGAGGGGTACCTGGAAACACCATATATTTT. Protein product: CASSVGGVPGNTIYF.

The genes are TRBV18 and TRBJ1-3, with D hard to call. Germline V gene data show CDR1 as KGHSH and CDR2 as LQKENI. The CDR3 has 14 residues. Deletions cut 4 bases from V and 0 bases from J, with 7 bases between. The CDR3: CASSLGSSGNTIYF. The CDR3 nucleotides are TGTGCCAGCTCACTAGGGAGCTCTGGAAACACCATATATTTT.

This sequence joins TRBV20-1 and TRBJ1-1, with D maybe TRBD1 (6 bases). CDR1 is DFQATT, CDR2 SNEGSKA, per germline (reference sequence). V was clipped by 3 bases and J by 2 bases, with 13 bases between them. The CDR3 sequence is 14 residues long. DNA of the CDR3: TGCAGTGCTAGTACGGACAGACTCAACACTGAAGCTTTCTTT. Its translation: CSASTDRLNTEAFF.

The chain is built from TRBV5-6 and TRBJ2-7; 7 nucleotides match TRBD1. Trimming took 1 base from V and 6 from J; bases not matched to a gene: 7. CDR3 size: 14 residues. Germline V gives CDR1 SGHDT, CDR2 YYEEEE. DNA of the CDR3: TGTGCCAGCAGCTTGATACAGGGGACCCGCGAGCAGTACTTC. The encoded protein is CASSLIQGTREQYF.

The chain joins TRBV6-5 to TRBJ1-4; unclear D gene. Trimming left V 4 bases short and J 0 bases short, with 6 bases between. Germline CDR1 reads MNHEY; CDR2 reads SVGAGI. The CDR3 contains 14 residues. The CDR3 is CASSWTATNEKLFF. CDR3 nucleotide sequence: TGTGCCAGCAGTTGGACGGCAACTAATGAAAAACTGTTTTTT.

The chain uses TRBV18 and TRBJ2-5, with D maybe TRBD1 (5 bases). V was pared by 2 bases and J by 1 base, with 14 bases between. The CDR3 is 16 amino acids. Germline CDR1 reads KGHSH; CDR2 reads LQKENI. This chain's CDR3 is CASSPRKQATQETQYF. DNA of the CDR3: TGTGCCAGCTCACCAAGGAAACAGGCCACCCAAGAGACCCAGTACTTC.

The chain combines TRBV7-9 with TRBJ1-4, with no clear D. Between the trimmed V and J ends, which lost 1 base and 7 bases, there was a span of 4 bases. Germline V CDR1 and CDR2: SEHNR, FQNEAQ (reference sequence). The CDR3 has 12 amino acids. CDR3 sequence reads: CASSLVAEKLFF. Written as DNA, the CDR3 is TGTGCCAGCAGCTTAGTGGCTGAAAAACTGTTTTTT.

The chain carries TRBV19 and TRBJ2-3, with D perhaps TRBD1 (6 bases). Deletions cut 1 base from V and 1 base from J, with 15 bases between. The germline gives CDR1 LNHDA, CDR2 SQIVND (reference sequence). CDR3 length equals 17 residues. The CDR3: CASSIGPQGYGTDTQYF. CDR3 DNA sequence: TGTGCCAGTAGTATAGGCCCACAGGGTTACGGCACAGATACGCAGTATTTT.

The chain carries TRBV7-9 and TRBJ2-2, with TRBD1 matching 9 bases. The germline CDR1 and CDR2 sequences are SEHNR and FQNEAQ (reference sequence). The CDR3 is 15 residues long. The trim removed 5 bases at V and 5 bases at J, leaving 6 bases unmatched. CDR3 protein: CASSQGTGKTGELFF. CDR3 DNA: TGTGCCAGCAGCCAGGGGACAGGGAAAACCGGGGAGCTGTTTTTT. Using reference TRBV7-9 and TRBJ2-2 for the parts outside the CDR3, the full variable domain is DTGVSQNPRHKITKRGQNVTFRCDPISEHNRLYWYRQTLGQGPEFLTYFQNEAQLEKSRLLSDRFSAERPKGSFSTLEIQRTEQGDSAMYLCASSQGTGKTGELFFGEGSRLTVL.

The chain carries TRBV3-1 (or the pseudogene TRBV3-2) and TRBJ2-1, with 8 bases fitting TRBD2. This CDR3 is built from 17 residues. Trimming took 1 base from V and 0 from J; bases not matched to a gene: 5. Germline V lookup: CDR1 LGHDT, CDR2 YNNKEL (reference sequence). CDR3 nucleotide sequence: TGTGCCAGCAGCCAAGGGCCGGGAGGGGGCTCCTACAATGAGCAGTTCTTC. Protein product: CASSQGPGGGSYNEQFF.